This T cell receptor (beta chain) comes out of a study of control samples from healthy donors and cancer patients. Looked up from germline, CDR1 is SGHRS and CDR2 is YFSETQ. V was pared by 2 bases and J by 2 bases, with 7 bases between. The CDR3 extends over 13 amino acids. The assay was immunoSEQ multiplex PCR, and TCRdb's table has in-frame clones only and misses some. Among about 65,000 clones, just over 90% were seen once, and the ten largest hold more than 1%. This rearrangement joins TRBV5-1 to TRBJ1-1; the D is unclear. Specimen: PBMCs. The TCR sequence derives from a woman between 45 and 60 years old with colorectal cancer. This chain's CDR3 is CASSFRINTEAFF. In DNA, the CDR3 is TGCGCCAGCAGCTTCCGGATAAACACTGAAGCTTTCTTT.